Shown below are 14 T cell receptor beta chains from a single sample sequenced in a study of response to subunit inactivated influenza vaccine. TCRdb itself ran the RT-PCR reads through MiXCR, one entry per CDR3 protein. The table records about half a million distinct CDR3 sequences, 7.6% of them present only once. Specimen: PBMCs from blood, collected 23 months after vaccination. These receptors originate from a man between 50 and 70 years old who received an inactivated influenza vaccine.

This clonotype has more than one count but fewer than ten. This sequence joins TRBV2 and TRBJ1-2; perhaps TRBD1 as D (6 bases). Germline CDR1 is SNHLY and CDR2 is FYNNEI. The CDR3 extends over 14 amino acids. The V end lost 2 bases, the J end lost 5 bases, and 12 bases lay between the germline ends. In DNA form, the CDR3 reads TGTGCCAGCAGTGAATCCGGGGGGCGTTATGGCTACACCTTC. It translates to CASSESGGRYGYTF. Full variable domain (missing parts from reference TRBV2 and TRBJ1-2): EPEVTQTPSHQVTQMGQEVILRCVPISNHLYFYWYRQILGQKVEFLVSFYNNEISEKSEIFDDQFSVERPDGSNFTLKIRSTKLEDSAMYFCASSESGGRYGYTFGSGTRLTVV.

This clonotype showed up just a few times. This chain uses TRBV5-1 with TRBJ1-2; possible D gene TRBD1, 5 bases. The ends were cut back, 0 bases at V and 4 bases at J, with 10 bases in the middle. The CDR3 runs to 14 residues. Germline V gene sequence: CDR1 SGHRS, CDR2 YFSETQ. In DNA, the CDR3 is TGCGCCAGCAGCTTGGACACAGGCCGCTATGGCTACACCTTC. Protein: CASSLDTGRYGYTF.

This clonotype has only a few counts. The chain uses TRBV4-3 and TRBJ2-1; 9 positions agree with TRBD2. Trimming cost V 4 bases and J 4 bases; bases outside gene matches: 5. The CDR3 is 15 residues long. Germline CDR1 is LGHNA and CDR2 is YSLEER. In DNA, the CDR3 is TGCGCCAGCAGCCTGGGACTAGCAAAATACAATGAGCAGTTCTTC. Translation gives CASSLGLAKYNEQFF.

The J gene is TRBJ1-2, the V gene TRBV5-6; TRBD1 aligns across 7 bases. The J segment lost 7 bases and the V segment lost 3 bases, leaving 12 bases of the junction unmatched. Germline V lookup: CDR1 SGHDT, CDR2 YYEEEE. This CDR3 is 15 amino acids long. CDR3 in amino acids: CASSYGTAAHIGYTF. The CDR3 DNA reads TGTGCCAGCAGCTATGGGACAGCCGCCCATATTGGCTACACCTTC.

This clonotype appeared a few times. This sequence joins TRBV2 and TRBJ1-3; D unclear. The CDR3 loop spans 14 amino acids. Germline V gene sequence: CDR1 SNHLY, CDR2 FYNNEI. Trimming took 3 bases from V and 0 from J, leaving 6 bases between them. The CDR3 spells CASSDSSSGNTIYF. CDR3 sequence (DNA): TGTGCCAGCAGTGACTCGAGCTCTGGAAACACCATATATTTT.

The sample holds a few counts of this clonotype. CDR3 DNA: TGTGCCATCAGTGACCTTGAAGGACCGGAGCTGTTTTTT. It codes for CAISDLEGPELFF. V usage is TRBV10-3 and J usage is TRBJ2-2; D remains ambiguous. Germline V gives CDR1 ENHRY, CDR2 SYGVKD. V lost 3 bases, J lost 10 bases, and 12 bases lay in between. The length of the CDR3 is 13 residues.

At least ten counts were recorded for this clonotype. This chain joins TRBV28 and TRBJ2-7, with 8 positions matching TRBD2. CDR1 MDHEN and CDR2 SYDVKM come from the germline V gene. V shed 6 bases and J 2 bases; nucleotides not matched to a gene: 12. The CDR3 has 16 amino acids. CDR3 DNA: TGTGCCAGCAGCTTTAGCCTAGCGGGCCTTACCTACGAGCAGTACTTC. Protein product: CASSFSLAGLTYEQYF.

The rearrangement joins TRBV3-1 to TRBJ2-2; D gene uncertain. This CDR3 spans 17 amino acids. Germline CDR1 reads LGHDT; CDR2 reads YNNKEL (reference sequence). V was pared by 1 base and J by 3 bases, with 15 bases between. The CDR3 bases are TGTGCCAGCAGCCAAGTTCTGCGAGCGAGACACACCGGGGAGCTGTTTTTT. Translated: CASSQVLRARHTGELFF.

V gene TRBV10-2 combines with J gene TRBJ1-6; TRBD1 aligns across 7 bases. This CDR3 is 17 amino acids long. The germline CDR1 and CDR2 sequences are WSHSY and SAAADI. The trim removed 0 bases at V and 7 bases at J, leaving 9 bases unmatched. DNA for the CDR3: TGCGCCAGCAGTGAGTCGAGGACAGGCCCCTGGAATTCACCCCTCCACTTT. Its protein is CASSESRTGPWNSPLHF.

This clonotype has at least ten counts. This chain connects TRBV7-2 to TRBJ1-3; no clear D gene. The germline gives CDR1 SGHTA, CDR2 FQGNSA. This CDR3 spans 13 amino acids. The V gene lost 1 base and the J gene lost 8 bases, with 9 bases spanning the gap. Written as DNA, the CDR3 is TGTGCCAGCAGCTTAGGAGCGGCGGACACCATATATTTT. This translates into CASSLGAADTIYF.

This chain uses TRBV6-5 with TRBJ1-2; TRBD1 might be the D (5 bases). The CDR3 covers 13 residues. The germline V and J ends were trimmed by 4 bases and 8 bases, with 14 bases remaining between them. In germline, CDR1 is MNHEY, CDR2 SVGAGI. CDR3 sequence: CASSLQVYSGYTF. The CDR3 DNA reads TGTGCCAGCAGTTTACAGGTCTATAGCGGCTACACCTTC.

V usage is TRBV7-6 and J usage is TRBJ2-3, with D possibly being TRBD2 (6 bases). CDR1 and CDR2 from the germline V gene are SGHVS and FNYEAQ. Trimming removed 1 base from V and 2 bases from J, with 13 bases in between. The CDR3 covers 16 residues. The CDR3 loop reads CASSLGGIRHTDTQYF. CDR3 coding DNA: TGTGCCAGCAGCTTAGGCGGGATCCGTCACACAGATACGCAGTATTTT.

This clonotype has just a few counts. The chain joins TRBV30 to TRBJ1-5; 11 nucleotides line up with TRBD1. J was trimmed by 4 bases and V by 3 bases; bases with no gene match: 5. CDR3 size: 15 residues. The germline V gene encodes CDR1 GTSNPN and CDR2 SVGIG (reference sequence). The CDR3 coding sequence is TGTGCCTGGAGGGACAGGGGGCTACGGAATCAGCCCCAGCATTTT. This translates into CAWRDRGLRNQPQHF. The full variable domain, its missing parts supplied by reference TRBV30 and TRBJ1-5, is SQTIHQWPATLVQPVGSPLSLECTVEGTSNPNLYWYRQAAGRGLQLLFYSVGIGQISSEVPQNLSASRPQDRQFILSSKKLLLSDSGFYLCAWRDRGLRNQPQHFGDGTRLSIL.

This clonotype was observed a handful of times. DNA of the CDR3: TGCGCCAGCAGCTTGGCCGCAGGGGATGAGCAGTTCTTC. The encoded protein is CASSLAAGDEQFF. The gene calls are TRBV5-1 and TRBJ2-1; TRBD1 is a possible D gene (6 bases). V was cut by 0 bases and J by 8 bases, with 9 bases left in between. CDR3 length: 13 amino acids. In germline, CDR1 is SGHRS, CDR2 YFSETQ.